This record looks at one TCR beta chain sequence and its context. These data are taken from a study of T cells in Graves' hyperthyroidism and ophthalmopathy. The CDR3 has 17 amino acids. Germline-derived CDR1 and CDR2 are MNHEY and SMNVEV (reference sequence). V lost 2 bases and J lost 6; bases outside the gene matches: 8. RNA transcripts provided the source from which TCR beta CDR3 regions were amplified. The study used the HTBI primer set for a first-round RT-PCR of the TCR CDR3. Using its own MiXCR run on the multiplex PCR reads, TCRdb lists one record per CDR3 protein. The sample lists almost 500,000 distinct CDR3 sequences, around a fifth occurring once.

This chain joins TRBV27 and TRBJ2-2; 11 nucleotides align to TRBD1. Sequencing input: blood. The TCR was taken from a woman between 65 and 79 years old with Graves' ophthalmopathy. This CDR3 is CASSLILGTGGAGELFF. The CDR3 DNA reads TGTGCCAGCAGTTTAATTCTTGGGACAGGGGGGGCCGGGGAGCTGTTTTTT.